This TCR beta chain is drawn from a study of blood T cell repertoires in COVID-19. Overall study context: The samples span acute and convalescent COVID-19 from the United States, Italy and Spain. T cells, B-cell-depleted T cells, or PBMCs provided the cDNA or gDNA that served as material.

CDR1 is LNHDA and CDR2 is SQIVND in the germline V gene (reference sequence). V was pared by 5 bases and J by 0 bases, with 7 bases of the junction left unmatched. The CDR3 covers 16 residues. How the authors handled the data: It was from reference gene primer amplification that nucleated cell counts were estimated. The protocol was immunoSEQ multiplex PCR, while the TCRdb copy is restricted to in-frame clones and leaves out a portion. That table is the source of V, J and clone size, and D and trimming were worked out from the DNA. The data show about 220,000 clones, with 80% to 90% seen just once and about 4.4% held by the top ten.

The receptor's source is a woman in her sixties or seventies with acute or convalescent COVID-19. The sample taken for sequencing was peripheral blood. The gene calls are TRBV19 and TRBJ1-5; 7 bases map to TRBD1. CDR3 loop: CASSERDSGSNQPQHF. DNA for the CDR3: TGTGCCAGTAGTGAACGGGACAGCGGTAGCAATCAGCCCCAGCATTTT.